This T cell receptor beta chain was recovered during a study of monozygotic twins with inflammatory bowel disease. Study conclusions and caveats: Compared with healthy twins, IBD patients shared fewer clonotypes with others, especially with disease activity. Whether twins were concordant or discordant made no difference to repertoire similarity, possibly from limited power.

In germline, CDR1 is SGHNT, CDR2 YYREEE (reference sequence). The CDR3 has 14 amino acids. Total RNA was isolated from whole blood without T cell sorting. TCRdb reprocessed the 5' RACE reads, keeping one entry per CDR3 protein, no DNA. The sample includes about 330,000 distinct CDR3 sequences. About this clonotype itself: The antigen is unknown.

This TCR came from a human donor with ulcerative colitis or Crohn's disease, or a healthy co-twin of an affected twin (not recorded which). Sequenced: blood. The J gene is TRBJ2-2, the V gene TRBV5-4; the D call of TRBD1 rests on TCRdb alone, since no DNA is present to check it. The CDR3 loop reads CASSLGGLTGELFF.